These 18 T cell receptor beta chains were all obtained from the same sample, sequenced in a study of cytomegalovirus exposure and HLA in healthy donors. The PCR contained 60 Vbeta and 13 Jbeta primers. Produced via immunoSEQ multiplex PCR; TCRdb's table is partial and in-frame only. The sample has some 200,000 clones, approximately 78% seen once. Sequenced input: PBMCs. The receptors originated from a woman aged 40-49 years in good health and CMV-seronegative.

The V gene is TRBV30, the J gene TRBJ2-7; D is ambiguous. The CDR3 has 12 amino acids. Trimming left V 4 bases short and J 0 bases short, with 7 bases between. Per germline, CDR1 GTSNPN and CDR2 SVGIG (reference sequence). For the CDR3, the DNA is TGTGCCTGGACAGGTTACTCCTACGAGCAGTACTTC. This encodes CAWTGYSYEQYF.

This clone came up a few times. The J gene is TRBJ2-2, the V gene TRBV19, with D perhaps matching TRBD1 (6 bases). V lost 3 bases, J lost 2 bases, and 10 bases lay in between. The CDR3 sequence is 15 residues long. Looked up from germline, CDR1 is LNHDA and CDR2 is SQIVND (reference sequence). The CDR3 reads CASSMDRYNTGELFF. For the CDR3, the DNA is TGTGCCAGTAGTATGGACAGATACAACACCGGGGAGCTGTTTTTT.

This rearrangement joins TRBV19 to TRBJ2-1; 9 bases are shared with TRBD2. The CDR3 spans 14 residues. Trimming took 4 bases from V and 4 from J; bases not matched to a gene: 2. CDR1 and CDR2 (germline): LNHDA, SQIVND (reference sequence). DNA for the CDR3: TGTGCCAGTAGTAGGCTAGCGGGGTACAATGAGCAGTTCTTC. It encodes CASSRLAGYNEQFF.

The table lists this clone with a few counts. CDR3 coding DNA: TGTGCCAGCAGCCCGAGCCCTGCAGCGGGATCCCTCAATGAGCAGTTCTTC. Amino acids: CASSPSPAAGSLNEQFF. This chain connects TRBV7-3 to TRBJ2-1; 7 nucleotides align to TRBD2. From germline, CDR1 is SGHTA and CDR2 FQGTGA. The length of the CDR3 is 17 residues. V dropped 5 bases and J dropped 6; count of bases not matched to a gene: 16.

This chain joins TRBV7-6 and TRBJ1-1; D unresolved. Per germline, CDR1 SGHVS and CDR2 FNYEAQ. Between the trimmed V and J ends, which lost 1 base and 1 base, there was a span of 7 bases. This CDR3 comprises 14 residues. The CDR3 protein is CASSLGDANTEAFF. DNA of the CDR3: TGTGCCAGCAGCTTAGGAGATGCGAACACTGAAGCTTTCTTT. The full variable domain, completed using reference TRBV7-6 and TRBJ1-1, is GAGVSQSPRYKVTKRGQDVALRCDPISGHVSLYWYRQALGQGPEFLTYFNYEAQQDKSGLPNDRFSAERPEGSISTLTIQRTEQRDSAMYRCASSLGDANTEAFFGQGTRLTVV.

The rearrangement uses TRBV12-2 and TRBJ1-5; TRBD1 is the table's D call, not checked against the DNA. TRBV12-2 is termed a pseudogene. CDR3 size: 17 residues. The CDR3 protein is CASRYSRDRDWNQPQHF. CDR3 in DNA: TGTGCAAGTCGCTACTCGAGGGACAGGGATTGGAATCAGCCCCAGCATTTT.

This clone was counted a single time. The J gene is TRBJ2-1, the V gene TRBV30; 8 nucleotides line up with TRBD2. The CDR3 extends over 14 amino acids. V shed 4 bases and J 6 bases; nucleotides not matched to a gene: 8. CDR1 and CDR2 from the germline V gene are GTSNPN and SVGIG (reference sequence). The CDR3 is CAWTSGFNGNEQFF. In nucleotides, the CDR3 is TGTGCCTGGACTAGCGGGTTTAACGGCAATGAGCAGTTCTTC. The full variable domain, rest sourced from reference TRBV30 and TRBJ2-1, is SQTIHQWPATLVQPVGSPLSLECTVEGTSNPNLYWYRQAAGRGLQLLFYSVGIGQISSEVPQNLSASRPQDRQFILSSKKLLLSDSGFYLCAWTSGFNGNEQFFGPGTRLTVL.

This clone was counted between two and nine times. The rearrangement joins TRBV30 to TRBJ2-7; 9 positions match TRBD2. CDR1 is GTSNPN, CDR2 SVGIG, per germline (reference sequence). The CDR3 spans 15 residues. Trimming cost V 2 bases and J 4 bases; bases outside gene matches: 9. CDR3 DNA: TGTGCCTGGAGTATGGCCGAGGCGGGAGGGTACGAGCAGTACTTC. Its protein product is CAWSMAEAGGYEQYF.

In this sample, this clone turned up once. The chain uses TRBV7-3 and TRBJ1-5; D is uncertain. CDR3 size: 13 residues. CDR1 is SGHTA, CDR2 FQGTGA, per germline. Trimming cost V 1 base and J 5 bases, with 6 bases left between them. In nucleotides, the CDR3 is TGTGCCAGCAGCTTAATGTTAGATCAGCCCCAGCATTTT. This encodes CASSLMLDQPQHF.

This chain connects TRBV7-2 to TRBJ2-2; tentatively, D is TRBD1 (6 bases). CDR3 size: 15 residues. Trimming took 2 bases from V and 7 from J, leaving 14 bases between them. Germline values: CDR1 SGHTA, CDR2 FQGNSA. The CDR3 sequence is CASSLQSRGNGELFF. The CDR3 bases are TGTGCCAGCAGCTTACAATCCAGGGGAAACGGGGAGCTGTTTTTT.

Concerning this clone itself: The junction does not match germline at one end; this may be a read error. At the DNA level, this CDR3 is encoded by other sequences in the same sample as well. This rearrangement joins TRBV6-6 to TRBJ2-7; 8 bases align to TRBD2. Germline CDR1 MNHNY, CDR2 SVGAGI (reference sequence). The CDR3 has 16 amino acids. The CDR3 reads CASSYSSASGRYEQYF. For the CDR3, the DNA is TGTGCCAGCAGTTACTCGAGTGCTAGCGGGCGGTACGAGCAGTACTTT.

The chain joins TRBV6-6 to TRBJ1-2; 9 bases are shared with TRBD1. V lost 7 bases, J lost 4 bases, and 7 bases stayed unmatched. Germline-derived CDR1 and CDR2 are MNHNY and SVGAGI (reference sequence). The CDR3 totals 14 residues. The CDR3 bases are TGTGCCAGCAAAACAGGGGGCGCAGTCTATGGCTACACCTTC. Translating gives CASKTGGAVYGYTF.

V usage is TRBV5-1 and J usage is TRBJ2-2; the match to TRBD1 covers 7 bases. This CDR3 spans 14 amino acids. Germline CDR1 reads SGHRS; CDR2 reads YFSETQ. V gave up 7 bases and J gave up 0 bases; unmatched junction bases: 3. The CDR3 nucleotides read TGCGCCAGCTCTGGGACAGCGAACACCGGGGAGCTGTTTTTT. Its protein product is CASSGTANTGELFF.

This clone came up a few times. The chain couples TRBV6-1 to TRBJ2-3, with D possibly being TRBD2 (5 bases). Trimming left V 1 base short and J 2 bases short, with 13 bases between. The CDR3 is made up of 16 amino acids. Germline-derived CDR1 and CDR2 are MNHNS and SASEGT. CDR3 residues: CASSEDSVRPTDTQYF. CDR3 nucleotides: TGTGCCAGCAGTGAAGATAGCGTCAGGCCCACAGATACGCAGTATTTT.

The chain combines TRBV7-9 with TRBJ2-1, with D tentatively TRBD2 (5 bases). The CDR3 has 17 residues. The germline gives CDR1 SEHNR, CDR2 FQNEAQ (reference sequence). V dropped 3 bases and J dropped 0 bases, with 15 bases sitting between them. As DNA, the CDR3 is TGTGCCAGCAGCTTCCCTGGGGTGGGAGTCTCCTACAATGAGCAGTTCTTC. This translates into CASSFPGVGVSYNEQFF.

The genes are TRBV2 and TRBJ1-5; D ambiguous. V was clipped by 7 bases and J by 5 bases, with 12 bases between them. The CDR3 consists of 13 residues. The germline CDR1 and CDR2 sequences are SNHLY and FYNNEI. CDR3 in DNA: TGTGCCAGCAAGTGGGCCACTGATCAGCCCCAGCATTTT. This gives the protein CASKWATDQPQHF. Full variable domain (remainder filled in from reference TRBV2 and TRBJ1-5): EPEVTQTPSHQVTQMGQEVILRCVPISNHLYFYWYRQILGQKVEFLVSFYNNEISEKSEIFDDQFSVERPDGSNFTLKIRSTKLEDSAMYFCASKWATDQPQHFGDGTRLSIL.

CDR3 DNA: TGTGCCAGTAGTATAGAGGCGGGAGTGGGGGATACGCAGTATTTT. Amino acids: CASSIEAGVGDTQYF. V and J are TRBV19 and TRBJ2-3, with 7 bases that match TRBD2. CDR3 length: 15 residues. Per the germline V gene, CDR1 is LNHDA and CDR2 is SQIVND (reference sequence). The V segment lost 0 bases and the J segment 6 bases; nucleotides outside the gene matches: 6.

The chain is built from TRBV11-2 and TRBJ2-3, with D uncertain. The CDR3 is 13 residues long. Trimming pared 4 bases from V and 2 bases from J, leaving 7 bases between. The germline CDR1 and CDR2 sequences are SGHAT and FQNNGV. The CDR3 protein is CASSSPNTDTQYF. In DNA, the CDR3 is TGTGCCAGCAGCTCCCCCAACACAGATACGCAGTATTTT.